This T cell receptor (beta chain) is drawn from a study of regulatory T cells in long-lasting Graves disease. This clonotype was detected ten times or more. This sample's time point: newly diagnosed GD, antithyroid drugs for less than 3 months. PBMCs provided the RNA from which the TCR library was made. The authors built TCR beta libraries using iRepertoire HTBI primers and Arm-PCR of CDR3 regions. Via MiXCR, TCRdb re-called the multiplex PCR reads, giving one row per CDR3 protein. The table has 350,000 to 500,000 distinct CDR3 sequences, about 14% seen once; the top ten hold roughly 15%. These data were also filed under a second study, of T cells in Graves' hyperthyroidism and ophthalmopathy.

Sequencing was performed on peripheral blood mononuclear cells (PBMCs), taken at new diagnosis, from a patient treated with antithyroid drugs. This TCR came from a woman in her fifties or sixties with Graves disease.

CDR3 bases: TGTGCCAGCAGCCCCGGGACAACCTCCTACGAGCAGTACTTC. It encodes CASSPGTTSYEQYF. The J gene is TRBJ2-7, the V gene TRBV3-1; D might be TRBD1 (6 bases). The germline V gene has CDR1 LGHDT and CDR2 YNNKEL (reference sequence). CDR3 length equals 14 residues. V gave up 4 bases and J gave up 0 bases, with 10 bases separating them.